This note documents a single T cell receptor beta chain sequence. Its antigen is not identified. The data were taken from a study of T cell responses to AZD1222 COVID-19 vaccine. Study findings and constraints: Within unmutated variant regions lay the reported targets of nearly half of spike-specific TCRs. Among the donors, most were white British and more were female, and clonal diversity was possibly underestimated.

Only in-frame clones appear in the TCRdb table, and some are missing; sequencing was by immunoSEQ multiplex PCR. The sample has approximately 80,000 clones, approximately 90% seen once. This CDR3 comprises 14 residues. V was clipped by 3 bases and J by 5 bases, with 14 bases between them. Germline V CDR1 and CDR2: LGHNA, YSLEER. The sequencing used peripheral blood, collected on day 0 of AZD1222 vaccination. The chain joins TRBV4-3 to TRBJ2-7; D might be TRBD2 (6 bases). The receptor was isolated from an adult in good health. The chain's CDR3 is CASSQGGDSDEQYF. Here the CDR3 DNA reads TGCGCCAGCAGCCAGGGGGGAGACTCGGACGAGCAGTACTTC.